This TCR beta chain originates from a study of blood T cell repertoires in COVID-19. Study as a whole: PBMCs, B-cell-depleted T cells, or T cells were the source of the cDNA or gDNA that made up the material.

The protocol was immunoSEQ multiplex PCR, while the TCRdb copy is restricted to in-frame clones and leaves out a portion. The sample holds roughly 100,000 clones, around 88% seen once. The V gene end was trimmed by 3 bases and the J gene end by 0 bases; junction bases not matched to a gene: 7. Germline loops: CDR1 LGHNA, CDR2 YNFKEQ. CDR3 length: 16 residues. Seattle's enrolled individuals joined amid active infection and were then monitored longitudinally. Sequencing used peripheral blood. V gene TRBV4-2 combines with J gene TRBJ2-7, with 8 bases lining up with TRBD1. The TCR originated in a man between 45 and 60 years old with COVID-19, enrolled during active disease. The CDR3 DNA is TGTGCCAGCAGCCAGGATACGGGACAGGCCTCCTACGAGCAGTACTTC. Translation: CASSQDTGQASYEQYF.